What follows describes a single T cell receptor beta chain. Measured with immunoSEQ multiplex PCR; TCRdb has only the in-frame clones, and not every one. Seen here are more than 40,000 clones, about nine tenths observed once, and the top ten hold around 5%. The data are from a study of blood T cell repertoires in COVID-19. Study in general: From the United States, Italy and Spain came samples of acute and convalescent COVID-19.

The CDR3 has 15 residues. V lost 8 bases to trimming and J lost 0 bases, with 13 bases between them. CDR1 and CDR2 (germline): MDHEN, SYDVKM. The V call is TRBV28, the J call TRBJ2-2, with D maybe TRBD2 (6 bases). The material sequenced was peripheral blood. The sequence derives from a man between 65 and 80 years old with acute or convalescent COVID-19. CDR3 DNA: TGTGCCAGCCCCTTGGGGGGTCCGAACACCGGGGAGCTGTTTTTT. This sequence encodes CASPLGGPNTGELFF.